This T cell receptor beta chain appears in the sequencing data of a study of cytomegalovirus exposure and HLA in healthy donors. Study overall: Among about 179 million T cells, an earlier analysis found 120 million or so unique TCR beta sequences. Whole-study results and caveats: It was reportedly the case that the classifier diagnosed cytomegalovirus status with high specificity and sensitivity. Other equally common chains were less clonally expanded than HLA-associated TCR beta chains, a later analysis showed. TCR beta chain V- and J-gene trimming was linked, in a later analysis, to a missense variant in DCLRE1C.

CDR1 and CDR2 (germline): MGHDK, SYGVNS. The CDR3 consists of 13 residues. A multiplex PCR was run with 60 Vbeta primers and 13 Jbeta primers. The data were produced by immunoSEQ multiplex PCR, yet TCRdb's version contains in-frame clones alone and is incomplete. The repertoire has some 120,000 clones, roughly 80% of them found once; the top ten carry 1%. Concerning this clone itself: What it binds is not known.

The source of this sequence is a man between 40 and 49 years old in good health and CMV-seronegative. V and J are TRBV25-1 and TRBJ2-3; D possibly corresponds to TRBD2 (6 bases). The sequenced sample was PBMCs. CDR3 DNA: TGTGCTACCGGCGGCGGGAAGGCAGATACGCAGTATTTT. This gives the protein CATGGGKADTQYF.